This entry concerns a single T cell receptor beta chain. Libraries were prepared by immunoSEQ multiplex PCR; TCRdb keeps only in-frame clonotypes and omits some of them. The sample includes 150,000 to 200,000 clones, 82% of them seen just once. CDR1 is SGHNT, CDR2 YYREEE, per germline (reference sequence). Deletions cut 1 base from V and 8 bases from J, with 10 bases between. The CDR3 consists of 13 residues. This sample was included in a study of blood T cell repertoires in COVID-19. Overall study context: In each case, the material was cDNA or gDNA derived from T cells, B-cell-depleted T cells, or PBMCs.

J is TRBJ2-1 and V is TRBV5-4; a possible D gene is TRBD2 (6 bases). Sequencing input: peripheral blood. The sequence was collected from a woman in her sixties with COVID-19, enrolled during active disease. The CDR3 bases are TGTGCCAGCAGCTTGAGGGAGCGGGATGAGCAGTTCTTC. Translation: CASSLRERDEQFF.